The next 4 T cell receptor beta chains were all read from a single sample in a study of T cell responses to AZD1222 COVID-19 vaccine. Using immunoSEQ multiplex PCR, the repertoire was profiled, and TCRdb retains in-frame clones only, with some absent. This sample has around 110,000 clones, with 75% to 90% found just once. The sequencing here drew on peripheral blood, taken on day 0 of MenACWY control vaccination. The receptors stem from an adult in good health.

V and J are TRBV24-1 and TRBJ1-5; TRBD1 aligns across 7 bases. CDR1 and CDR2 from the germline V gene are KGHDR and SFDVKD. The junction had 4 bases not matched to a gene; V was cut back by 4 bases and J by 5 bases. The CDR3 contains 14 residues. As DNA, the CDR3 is TGTGCCACCAGTGACCCGACAGGGTATCAGCCCCAGCATTTT. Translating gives CATSDPTGYQPQHF.

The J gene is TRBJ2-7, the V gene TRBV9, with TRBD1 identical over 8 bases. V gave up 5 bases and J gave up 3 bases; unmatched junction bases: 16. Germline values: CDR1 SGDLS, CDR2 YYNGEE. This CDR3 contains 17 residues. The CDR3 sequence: CASSEGPGQGADYEQYF. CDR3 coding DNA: TGTGCCAGCAGTGAAGGCCCTGGGCAGGGGGCCGACTACGAGCAGTACTTC. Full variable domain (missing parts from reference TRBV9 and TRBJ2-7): DSGVTQTPKHLITATGQRVTLRCSPRSGDLSVYWYQQSLDQGLQFLIQYYNGEERAKGNILERFSAQQFPDLHSELNLSSLELGDSALYFCASSEGPGQGADYEQYFGPGTRLTVT.

CDR3 DNA sequence: TGTGCCAGCAGCTTAGTCCCGGGACAGGGATGGGCTTTCTTT. Its protein product is CASSLVPGQGWAFF. The V and J genes are TRBV7-2 and TRBJ1-1, with 9 bases lining up with TRBD1. Losses at the gene ends were 1 base for V and 11 bases for J; bases not matched to a gene: 8. The CDR3 totals 14 residues. Germline CDR1 and CDR2: SGHTA and FQGNSA.

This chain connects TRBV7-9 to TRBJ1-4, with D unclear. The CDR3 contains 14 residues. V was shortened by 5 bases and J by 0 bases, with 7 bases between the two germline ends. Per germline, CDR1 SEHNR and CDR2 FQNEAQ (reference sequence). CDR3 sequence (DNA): TGTGCCAGCAGCCAGATTTCAACTAATGAAAAACTGTTTTTT. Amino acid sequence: CASSQISTNEKLFF.